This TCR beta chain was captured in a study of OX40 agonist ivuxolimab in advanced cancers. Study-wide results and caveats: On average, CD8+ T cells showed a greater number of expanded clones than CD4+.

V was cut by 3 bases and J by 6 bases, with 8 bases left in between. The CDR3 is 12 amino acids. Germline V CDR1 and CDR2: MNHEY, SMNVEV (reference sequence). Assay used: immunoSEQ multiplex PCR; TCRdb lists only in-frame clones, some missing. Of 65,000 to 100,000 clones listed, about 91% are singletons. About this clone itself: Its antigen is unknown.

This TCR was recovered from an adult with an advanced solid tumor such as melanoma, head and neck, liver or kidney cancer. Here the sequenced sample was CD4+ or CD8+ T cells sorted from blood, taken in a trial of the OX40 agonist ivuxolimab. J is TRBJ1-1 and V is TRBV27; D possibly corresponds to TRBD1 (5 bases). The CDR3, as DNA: TGTGCCAGCAGTTTCCGGGGGGCTGAAGCTTTCTTT. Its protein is CASSFRGAEAFF.